This TCR beta chain was sequenced during a study of tumor-infiltrating lymphocytes in oesophageal squamous cell carcinoma. The germline V gene encodes CDR1 WSHSY and CDR2 SAAADI. The V and J ends lost 3 bases and 5 bases respectively, with 16 bases between them. The CDR3 extends over 15 amino acids. Via MiXCR, TCRdb re-called the PCR reads, giving one row per CDR3 protein. The data contain 15,000 to 20,000 distinct CDR3 sequences, about 50% of them singletons. By share, this clonotype ranks as medium-sized (0.01 to 0.1%). This TCR was recovered from a male donor with esophageal squamous cell carcinoma. The gene calls are TRBV10-2 and TRBJ2-5, with unresolved D. Sequencing input: esophageal tumor tissue. CDR3 nucleotides: TGCGCCAGCAGTGAATCGCGGCAGCTGATGGAGACCCAGTACTTC. Protein sequence: CASSESRQLMETQYF.